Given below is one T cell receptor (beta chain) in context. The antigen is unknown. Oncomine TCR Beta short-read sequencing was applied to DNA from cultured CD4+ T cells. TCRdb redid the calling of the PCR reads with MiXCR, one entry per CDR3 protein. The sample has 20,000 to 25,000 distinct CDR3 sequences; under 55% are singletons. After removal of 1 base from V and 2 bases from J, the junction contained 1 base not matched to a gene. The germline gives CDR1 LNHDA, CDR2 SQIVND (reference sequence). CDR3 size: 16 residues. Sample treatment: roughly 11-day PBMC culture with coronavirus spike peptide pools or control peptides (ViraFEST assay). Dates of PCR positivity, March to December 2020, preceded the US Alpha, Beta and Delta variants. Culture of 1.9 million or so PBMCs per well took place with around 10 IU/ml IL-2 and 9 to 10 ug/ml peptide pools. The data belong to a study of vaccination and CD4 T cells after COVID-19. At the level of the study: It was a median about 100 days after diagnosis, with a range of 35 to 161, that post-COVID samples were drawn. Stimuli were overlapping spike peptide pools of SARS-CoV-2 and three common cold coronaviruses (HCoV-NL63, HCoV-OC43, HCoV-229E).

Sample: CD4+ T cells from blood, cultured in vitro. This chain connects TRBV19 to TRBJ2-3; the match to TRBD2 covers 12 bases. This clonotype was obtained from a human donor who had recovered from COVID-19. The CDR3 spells CASSIGLAGATDTQYF. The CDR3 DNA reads TGTGCCAGTAGTATAGGACTAGCGGGGGCCACAGATACGCAGTATTTT.